One sample yielded the 19 T cell receptor beta chains listed below, sequenced in a study of a mutant IDH1 vaccine in newly diagnosed glioma. Time point defined: week 47, end of study. In every dose of vaccine, 300 ug of mutant IDH1 20-mer peptide was given alongside topical imiquimod. These TCRs are of unknown antigen specificity. Assay used: immunoSEQ multiplex PCR; TCRdb lists only in-frame clones, some missing. This table has about 24,000 clones, almost 85% appearing once. The starting material was PBMCs, obtained from a glioma patient whose treatment included an IDH1 peptide vaccine. Every receptor here comes from a middle-aged man with glioma.

V usage is TRBV7-9 and J usage is TRBJ2-7; 10 bases agree with TRBD2. The trim removed 3 bases at V and 5 bases at J, leaving 7 bases unmatched. The CDR3 length is 15 residues. Germline V gene lookup returns CDR1 SEHNR and CDR2 FQNEAQ (reference sequence). The CDR3 loop reads CASSFSSGSVDEQYF. The DNA of the CDR3 is TGTGCCAGCAGCTTCTCTAGCGGGAGTGTCGACGAGCAGTACTTC.

The rearrangement links TRBV19 to TRBJ1-4, with TRBD1 matching 10 bases. This CDR3 spans 13 amino acids. CDR1 and CDR2 from the germline V gene are LNHDA and SQIVND (reference sequence). The J segment lost 7 bases and the V segment lost 8 bases, leaving 4 bases of the junction unmatched. The CDR3 sequence is CASSRDRGEKLFF. In DNA form, the CDR3 reads TGTGCCAGTTCACGGGACAGGGGTGAAAAACTGTTTTTT.

The J gene is TRBJ2-7, the V gene TRBV4-2; 8 positions agree with TRBD2. This CDR3 is 14 amino acids long. The germline V gene encodes CDR1 LGHNA and CDR2 YNFKEQ. V was pared by 0 bases and J by 7 bases, with 5 bases of the junction left unmatched. CDR3 coding DNA: TGTGCCAGCAGCCAAGACGGGAGGGCCCAAGAGCAGTACTTC. Encoded protein: CASSQDGRAQEQYF.

This clone was counted between two and nine times. The CDR3 nucleotides are TGTGCCAGCAGCGTAGGTACAGACCAGGGAGAGACCCAGTACTTC. Protein sequence: CASSVGTDQGETQYF. This rearrangement joins TRBV9 to TRBJ2-5, with TRBD1 as a possible D gene (5 bases). CDR1 is SGDLS and CDR2 is YYNGEE in the germline V gene. The CDR3 length is 15 residues. Trimming took 0 bases from V and 4 from J, leaving 13 bases between them.

The gene calls are TRBV6-1 and TRBJ2-7; D possibly corresponds to TRBD2 (6 bases). The CDR3 is 15 residues long. Germline CDR1 MNHNS, CDR2 SASEGT. Trimming stripped 6 bases from V and 0 bases from J, with 15 bases between. The CDR3 DNA sequence: TGTGCCAGCAGACCCGGGACTCTTAGCTCCTACGAGCAGTACTTC. Protein: CASRPGTLSSYEQYF.

The chain has TRBV7-3 and TRBJ2-1; 8 bases fit TRBD2. Germline CDR1 SGHTA, CDR2 FQGTGA. The CDR3 loop spans 14 amino acids. With 5 bases clipped from V and 9 bases from J, the junction kept 9 bases outside the gene matches. The CDR3 loop reads CASSPPGGGTEQFF. In DNA form, the CDR3 reads TGTGCCAGCAGCCCCCCCGGGGGGGGGACTGAGCAGTTCTTC.

This clone was recorded once. V is TRBV5-4 and J is TRBJ1-1; no clear D. CDR3 size: 13 residues. CDR1 is SGHNT, CDR2 YYREEE, per germline (reference sequence). V was clipped by 0 bases and J by 2 bases, with 5 bases between them. In DNA form, the CDR3 reads TGTGCCAGCAGCTTGGCTCCAAACACTGAAGCTTTCTTT. It yields the protein CASSLAPNTEAFF.

This chain connects TRBV7-2 to TRBJ2-7; maybe TRBD2 (5 bases). CDR1 SGHTA and CDR2 FQGNSA come from the germline V gene. This CDR3 comprises 12 residues. Between the trimmed V and J ends, which lost 3 bases and 6 bases, there was a span of 9 bases. CDR3 amino acids: CASSLDLSEQYF. In DNA form, the CDR3 reads TGTGCCAGCAGCTTGGACTTGTCCGAGCAGTACTTC.

V is TRBV9 and J is TRBJ2-2; D remains ambiguous. Germline lookup yields CDR1 SGDLS and CDR2 YYNGEE. V dropped 0 bases and J dropped 2 bases, with 8 bases sitting between them. The CDR3 contains 15 residues. CDR3 residues: CASSVVVSNTGELFF. The CDR3 coding sequence is TGTGCCAGCAGCGTAGTTGTCAGTAACACCGGGGAGCTGTTTTTT.

This clone was recorded once. The V and J genes are TRBV6-1 and TRBJ2-5, with 8 bases that match TRBD2. The CDR3 has 14 amino acids. CDR1 and CDR2 from the germline V gene are MNHNS and SASEGT. With V trimmed by 2 bases and J by 5 bases, 4 bases remained unmatched. The CDR3 DNA reads TGTGCCAGCAGTGAAAGTCGGGGGGGGGAGACCCAGTACTTC. Protein: CASSESRGGETQYF.

The chain uses TRBV6-1 and TRBJ1-2; TRBD1 matches at 7 bases. The trim removed 8 bases at V and 8 bases at J, leaving 11 bases unmatched. The germline gives CDR1 MNHNS, CDR2 SASEGT. CDR3 length equals 13 residues. This CDR3 reads CASQGGSRGGYTF. The CDR3 region has the DNA TGTGCCAGCCAAGGGGGCAGCCGAGGGGGCTACACCTTC.

The chain recombines TRBV10-3 with TRBJ1-1; D is perhaps TRBD1 (5 bases). This CDR3 has 13 residues. V dropped 3 bases and J dropped 10 bases, with 15 bases sitting between them. Looked up from germline, CDR1 is ENHRY and CDR2 is SYGVKD. CDR3 DNA sequence: TGTGCCATCAGTGAAATCCTCTCGGGGGGAGCTTTCTTT. Translated: CAISEILSGGAFF.

In DNA, the CDR3 is TGTGCCAGCTCACCAATGACGTGGGACCCAAAGTACTTC. It specifies CASSPMTWDPKYF. V usage is TRBV18 and J usage is TRBJ2-5, with D possibly being TRBD1 or TRBD2 (5 bases each). The germline gives CDR1 KGHSH, CDR2 LQKENI. The length of the CDR3 is 13 residues. V lost 2 bases and J lost 12, with 16 bases in between.

This chain uses TRBV4-1 with TRBJ2-2, with 12 bases fitting TRBD2. Per the germline V gene, CDR1 is MGHRA and CDR2 is YSYEKL. The CDR3 contains 18 residues. Trimming at V came to 0 bases and at J to 7 bases, leaving 9 bases not matched to a gene. CDR3 bases: TGCGCCAGCAGCCAAGAAACTAGCGGGAGGACGGTGGTCGGGGAGCTGTTTTTT. It yields the protein CASSQETSGRTVVGELFF.

This rearrangement joins TRBV5-6 to TRBJ2-7, with D perhaps TRBD1 or TRBD2 (5 bases each). Per the germline V gene, CDR1 is SGHDT and CDR2 is YYEEEE. Trimming left V 4 bases short and J 2 bases short, with 28 bases between. CDR3 size: 19 residues. CDR3 nucleotides: TGTGCCAGCAGCCTCTACGGGACCCGGTTTGAAGCGCACCCCTACGAGCAGTACTTC. It encodes CASSLYGTRFEAHPYEQYF.

This clone is a singleton in its sample. The rearrangement links TRBV5-4 to TRBJ1-1, with a weak D call TRBD1 (6 bases). Trimming removed 3 bases at V and 4 bases at J, with 10 bases between. Germline V gene data show CDR1 as SGHNT and CDR2 as YYREEE (reference sequence). The CDR3 runs to 13 residues. DNA for the CDR3: TGTGCCAGCAGCTCCGAAGGGGGCACTGAAGCTTTCTTT. Amino acid sequence: CASSSEGGTEAFF.

The V gene is TRBV5-1, the J gene TRBJ2-2; no clear D gene. Germline lookup yields CDR1 SGHRS and CDR2 YFSETQ. Deletions cut 4 bases from V and 1 base from J, with 2 bases between. This CDR3 comprises 12 residues. The CDR3 coding sequence is TGCGCCAGCAGCCTGAACACCGGGGAGCTGTTTTTT. It yields the protein CASSLNTGELFF.

The rearrangement uses TRBV27 and TRBJ1-5; 8 positions agree with TRBD1. The germline gives CDR1 MNHEY, CDR2 SMNVEV (reference sequence). With 3 bases clipped from V and 6 bases from J, the junction kept 7 bases outside the gene matches. The CDR3 sequence is 15 residues long. This chain's CDR3 is CASSFGQGASQPQHF. The CDR3 bases are TGTGCCAGCAGTTTTGGGCAGGGGGCTAGTCAGCCCCAGCATTTT.

The V and J genes are TRBV2 and TRBJ2-7, with D unclear. The CDR3 is made up of 14 amino acids. Trimming removed 4 bases at V and 0 bases at J, with 10 bases between. CDR1 and CDR2 from the germline V gene are SNHLY and FYNNEI. In DNA form, the CDR3 reads TGTGCCAGCAGTGTTTCCTCGAGCTCCTACGAGCAGTACTTC. Translation: CASSVSSSSYEQYF.